Listed below are T cell receptor beta chains from one sample, sequenced in a study of T cell responses to AZD1222 COVID-19 vaccine. This table comes from immunoSEQ multiplex PCR, and its TCRdb copy is limited to in-frame clones, with some not included. This table has 90,000 to 110,000 clones, about 90% appearing once. The input for sequencing was peripheral blood, taken on day 0 of AZD1222 vaccination. These receptors originate from an adult in good health. CDR3s include the opening cysteine and the closing phenylalanine or tryptophan. The D gene is left open where the match is weak. Not every row has a clone size; where given, it reads once, few, many or a size class.

size: NA
V: TRBV30
J: TRBJ1-6
D: NA
length: 16
DNA: TGTGCCTGGTCCGCCGCGAGGAGCTCCTATAATTCACCCCTCCACTTT
CDR3: CAWSAARSSYNSPLHF

size: NA
V: TRBV18
J: TRBJ1-1
D: NA
length: 14
DNA: TGTGCCAGCTCACCGTTTCAGGGTGCCACTGAAGCTTTCTTT
CDR3: CASSPFQGATEAFF

size: NA
V: TRBV18
J: TRBJ2-6
D: NA
length: 15
DNA: TGTGCCAGCTCACCACGGGCCTCTGGGGCCAACGTCCTGACTTTC
CDR3: CASSPRASGANVLTF

size: NA
V: TRBV11-2
J: TRBJ2-1
D: TRBD1
length: 18
DNA: TGTGCCAGCAGCGCCGGTCCCGGGACAGGGGGCCGGTACAATGAGCAGTTCTTC
CDR3: CASSAGPGTGGRYNEQFF

size: NA
V: TRBV7-9
J: TRBJ2-2
D: TRBD1
length: 15
DNA: TGTGCCAGCAGCGGACAGGGGGCGCAGACCGGGGAGCTGTTTTTT
CDR3: CASSGQGAQTGELFF

size: NA
V: TRBV7-6
J: TRBJ1-6
D: NA
length: 16
DNA: TGTGCCAGCAGCTTAAGGACAGTTGGGGGGAATTCACCCCTCCACTTT
CDR3: CASSLRTVGGNSPLHF

size: NA
V: TRBV30
J: TRBJ1-1
D: NA
length: 12
DNA: TGTGCCTGGAGCCCTGGTGCCTCTGTAGCTTTCTTT
CDR3: CAWSPGASVAFF

size: NA
V: TRBV30
J: TRBJ1-2
D: NA
length: 13
DNA: TGTGCCTGGAGCCCCACTGGGGCGCGTGGCTACACCTTC
CDR3: CAWSPTGARGYTF

size: NA
V: TRBV7-2
J: TRBJ2-3
D: NA
length: 16
DNA: TGTGCCAGCAGCCCTAGGTCGTGGGGCCGCACAGATACGCAGTATTTT
CDR3: CASSPRSWGRTDTQYF

size: NA
V: TRBV10-1
J: TRBJ2-1
D: NA
length: 14
DNA: TGCGCCAGCAGTGCTCAACTAGCCAGCAATGAGCAGTTCTTC
CDR3: CASSAQLASNEQFF

size: NA
V: TRBV2
J: TRBJ1-4
D: NA
length: 14
DNA: TGTGCCAGCACCACCTTAGGCCCCAATGAAAAACTGTTTTTT
CDR3: CASTTLGPNEKLFF

size: NA
V: TRBV6-5
J: TRBJ1-1
D: NA
length: 14
DNA: TGTGCCACCTACGAGGAGGTCATGAACACTGAAGCTTTCTTT
CDR3: CATYEEVMNTEAFF

size: NA
V: TRBV18
J: TRBJ2-5
D: TRBD2
length: 13
DNA: TGTGCCAGCTCACGGACTAGCGGGGAGACCCAGTACTTC
CDR3: CASSRTSGETQYF

size: NA
V: TRBV27
J: TRBJ1-2
D: NA
length: 16
DNA: TGTGCCAGCAGCCCACCCGGTAGTGTGGATCTGTTCGGCTACACCTTC
CDR3: CASSPPGSVDLFGYTF

size: few
V: TRBV5-1
J: TRBJ1-3
D: TRBD1
length: 16
DNA: TGCGCCAGCAGCTCAGGGGGACTGCGCTCTGGAAACACCATATATTTT
CDR3: CASSSGGLRSGNTIYF

size: NA
V: TRBV6-2/TRBV6-3
J: TRBJ1-2
D: NA
length: 12
DNA: TGTGCCAGCAGTCTTTTCTACTTTGGCTACACCTTC
CDR3: CASSLFYFGYTF

size: NA
V: TRBV6-5
J: TRBJ2-6
D: NA
length: 15
DNA: TGTGCCAGCAGTCCTACAGAGGCCGGAGCCAACGTCCTGACTTTC
CDR3: CASSPTEAGANVLTF

size: NA
V: TRBV7-2
J: TRBJ2-3
D: TRBD2
length: 15
DNA: TGTGCCAGCAGTTCCAATAGCGGGGGGAGAGATACGCAGTATTTT
CDR3: CASSSNSGGRDTQYF

size: NA
V: TRBV9
J: TRBJ1-1
D: NA
length: 12
DNA: TGTGCCAGCACCAAACCTGGTGCTGAAGCTTTCTTT
CDR3: CASTKPGAEAFF

size: once
V: TRBV30
J: TRBJ1-5
D: NA
length: 13
DNA: TGTGCCTGGAGTGTCCGGGGCAATCAGCCCCAGCATTTT
CDR3: CAWSVRGNQPQHF

size: once
V: TRBV5-1
J: TRBJ1-1
D: TRBD1
length: 15
DNA: TGCGCCAGCAGCGAGAGGGACAGGGCAGCCACTGAAGCTTTCTTT
CDR3: CASSERDRAATEAFF

size: NA
V: TRBV5-1
J: TRBJ2-7
D: TRBD2
length: 14
DNA: TGCGCCAGCAGTCCGGACCCAGGACTACCATCGGGGGGTTTC
CDR3: CASSPDPGLPSGGF

size: NA
V: TRBV15
J: TRBJ2-1
D: TRBD1
length: 16
DNA: TGTGCCACCAGCAGAGATAGTGGGACAGGGGCCCATGAGCAGTTCTTC
CDR3: CATSRDSGTGAHEQFF

size: NA
V: TRBV10-3
J: TRBJ2-5
D: TRBD2
length: 15
DNA: TGTGCCATCAGTGGGAGCGGGGGCCTCCAAGAGACCCAGTACTTC
CDR3: CAISGSGGLQETQYF

size: NA
V: TRBV14
J: TRBJ1-4
D: TRBD1
length: 14
DNA: TGTGCCAGCAGCCCCAGGACAGGGGGAGAAAAACTGTTTTTT
CDR3: CASSPRTGGEKLFF

size: NA
V: TRBV18
J: TRBJ2-5
D: NA
length: 13
DNA: TGTGCCAGCTCTCCAGGGGACGGAGAGACCCAGTACTTC
CDR3: CASSPGDGETQYF

size: NA
V: TRBV12-2
J: TRBJ1-2
D: NA
length: 12
DNA: TGTGCAAGTCGCTTAGAGGGGTTTGGCTACACCTTC
CDR3: CASRLEGFGYTF

size: NA
V: TRBV19
J: TRBJ1-2
D: TRBD1
length: 16
DNA: TGTGCCAGTACCCAAGACAGGGCACGATATCTATATGGCTACACCTTC
CDR3: CASTQDRARYLYGYTF

size: NA
V: TRBV7-2
J: TRBJ2-3
D: NA
length: 16
DNA: TGTGCCAGCAGCTTAGCTTCGGGGAAAGGGGAAGATACGCAGTATTTT
CDR3: CASSLASGKGEDTQYF

size: NA
V: TRBV3-1/TRBV3-2
J: TRBJ1-2
D: TRBD1
length: 15
DNA: TGTGCCAGCAGCCCCTGGACAGGGGGTTCAGATGGCTACACCTTC
CDR3: CASSPWTGGSDGYTF

size: NA
V: TRBV6-5
J: TRBJ1-1
D: NA
length: 15
DNA: TGTGCCAGCCCCAGCTCCGTCAGGGTCGTGTCTGAAGCTTTCTTT
CDR3: CASPSSVRVVSEAFF

size: NA
V: TRBV6-5
J: TRBJ1-3
D: NA
length: 14
DNA: TGTGCCAGCAGTTACCATTCCTCTGGAAACACCATATATTTT
CDR3: CASSYHSSGNTIYF

size: NA
V: TRBV15
J: TRBJ2-2
D: NA
length: 15
DNA: TGTGCCACCAGCAGAAATCCCCAGGTTTCCGGGGAGCTGTTTTTT
CDR3: CATSRNPQVSGELFF

size: few
V: TRBV12-3/TRBV12-4
J: TRBJ1-2
D: TRBD1
length: 13
DNA: TGTGCCAGCACTAGTAACAGGGGAGCTGGCTACACCTTC
CDR3: CASTSNRGAGYTF

size: NA
V: TRBV24-1
J: TRBJ1-3
D: NA
length: 16
DNA: TGTGCCACCAGGAATCTTCGACTGGGAGATGGAAACACCATATATTTT
CDR3: CATRNLRLGDGNTIYF

size: NA
V: TRBV7-9
J: TRBJ2-7
D: TRBD2
length: 17
DNA: TGTGCCAGCAGCCCCACTAGCGGGAGGGCTGGTTCCTACGAGCAGTACTTC
CDR3: CASSPTSGRAGSYEQYF

size: NA
V: TRBV24-1
J: TRBJ2-3
D: NA
length: 10
DNA: TGTGCCACCCCCGCGGATACGCAGTATTTT
CDR3: CATPADTQYF

size: NA
V: TRBV7-2
J: TRBJ2-6
D: NA
length: 14
DNA: TGTGCCAGCAGCCAATCCTCTGGGGCCAACGTCCTGACTTTC
CDR3: CASSQSSGANVLTF

size: NA
V: TRBV29-1
J: TRBJ1-1
D: NA
length: 13
DNA: TGCAGCGCATTAGGACAGATGAACACTGAAGCTTTCTTT
CDR3: CSALGQMNTEAFF

size: once
V: TRBV15
J: TRBJ2-5
D: TRBD2
length: 17
DNA: TGTGCCACCAGCAGAGATCCGAGGAGCGGGGGCCGAGAGACCCAGTACTTC
CDR3: CATSRDPRSGGRETQYF

size: NA
V: TRBV5-1
J: TRBJ1-1
D: NA
length: 14
DNA: TGCGCCAGCAGCCCGCACGGGCCGGCCACTGAAGCTTTCTTT
CDR3: CASSPHGPATEAFF

size: NA
V: TRBV27
J: TRBJ2-7
D: NA
length: 12
DNA: TGTGCCAGCAGTTTATTAGGGGACGAGCAGTACTTC
CDR3: CASSLLGDEQYF

size: NA
V: TRBV2
J: TRBJ2-2
D: TRBD2
length: 18
DNA: TGTGCCAGCAGTGGAACGACTAGCGGGAGGGGGTCCACCGGGGAGCTGTTTTTT
CDR3: CASSGTTSGRGSTGELFF

size: once
V: TRBV7-9
J: TRBJ2-3
D: TRBD2
length: 18
DNA: TGTGCCAGCAGCCGACCCCCCCGATTAGCGGGGGACACAGATACGCAGTATTTT
CDR3: CASSRPPRLAGDTDTQYF

size: NA
V: TRBV5-6
J: TRBJ1-2
D: NA
length: 13
DNA: TGTGCCAGCAGCTTGGGACGGTACTATGGCTACACCTTC
CDR3: CASSLGRYYGYTF

size: NA
V: TRBV7-2
J: TRBJ2-1
D: NA
length: 15
DNA: TGTGCCAGCAGCTTAGCGGGACTGGGGAACAATGAGCAGTTCTTC
CDR3: CASSLAGLGNNEQFF

size: NA
V: TRBV18
J: TRBJ1-6
D: NA
length: 15
DNA: TGTGCCAGCTCACTCCCGGGTGCATATAATTCACCCCTCCACTTT
CDR3: CASSLPGAYNSPLHF

size: NA
V: TRBV9
J: TRBJ1-2
D: NA
length: 11
DNA: TGTGCCAGCAGCGCGAGGGGAGGCTACACCTTC
CDR3: CASSARGGYTF

size: once
V: TRBV18
J: TRBJ2-7
D: TRBD1
length: 15
DNA: TGTGCCAGCTCACCACCGGGACAGGGTTCCTACGAGCAGTACTTC
CDR3: CASSPPGQGSYEQYF

size: NA
V: TRBV19
J: TRBJ1-2
D: TRBD1
length: 14
DNA: TGTGCCAGTAGTGCACAGGGGGCTAACTATGGCTACACCTTC
CDR3: CASSAQGANYGYTF

size: NA
V: TRBV2
J: TRBJ1-1
D: NA
length: 14
DNA: TGTGCCAGCAGGGGAGCTTGGGGGGCCGCTGAAGCTTTCTTT
CDR3: CASRGAWGAAEAFF